These 26 T cell receptor beta chains were all obtained from the same sample, sequenced in a study of CD8 T cells in Susac syndrome. Random hexamers were used to reverse transcribe roughly 0.5 to 1 ug of RNA. Via MiXCR, TCRdb re-called the immunoSEQ multiplex PCR reads, giving one row per CDR3 protein. The table includes approximately 100,000 distinct CDR3 sequences, around 90% detected once. Sequenced material: CD4+ T cells from PBMCs. The receptors originated from a human donor in good health.

This chain links TRBV3-1 with TRBJ1-1, with D tentatively TRBD1 (5 bases). In germline, CDR1 is LGHDT, CDR2 YNNKEL (reference sequence). Between the trimmed V and J ends, which lost 0 bases and 4 bases, there was a span of 12 bases. The CDR3 covers 15 residues. CDR3 sequence: CASSQDGGVGTEAFF. The CDR3 coding sequence is TGTGCCAGCAGCCAAGATGGAGGGGTTGGCACTGAAGCTTTCTTT.

This chain joins TRBV30 and TRBJ2-1; a weak D match, TRBD2 (5 bases). The CDR3 covers 12 residues. Germline V CDR1 and CDR2: GTSNPN, SVGIG (reference sequence). Trimming removed 1 base from V and 9 bases from J, with 10 bases in between. In DNA, the CDR3 is TGTGCCTGGAGTGGAGGGAGAGTTGAGCAGTTCTTC. Its translation: CAWSGGRVEQFF.

The chain employs TRBV6-1 and TRBJ2-5; D not certain. The CDR3 consists of 16 residues. Germline V gene sequence: CDR1 MNHNS, CDR2 SASEGT. The ends were cut back, 8 bases at V and 5 bases at J, with 24 bases in the middle. The CDR3 reads CASEIGPDGVRETQYF. The DNA for the CDR3 is TGTGCCAGCGAAATTGGCCCGGACGGAGTCCGGGAGACCCAGTACTTC.

CDR3 DNA sequence: TGTGCCAGCAGCGTGGGACTACGGAATGAGCAGTTCTTC. Amino acid sequence: CASSVGLRNEQFF. J is TRBJ2-1 and V is TRBV7-8; 7 bases are a match to TRBD2. With 5 bases clipped from V and 7 bases from J, the junction kept 5 bases outside the gene matches. This CDR3 contains 13 residues. CDR1 SGHVS and CDR2 FQNEAQ come from the germline V gene.

The genes are TRBV10-3 and TRBJ1-5; 8 bases are a match to TRBD1. CDR1 is ENHRY and CDR2 is SYGVKD in the germline V gene. V lost 4 bases to trimming and J lost 4 bases; unmatched junction nucleotides: 0. This CDR3 contains 13 residues. CDR3: CAISGTGNQPQHF. The CDR3 region has the DNA TGTGCCATCAGTGGGACAGGGAATCAGCCCCAGCATTTT.

This sequence joins TRBV3-1 and TRBJ2-7, with 7 bases lining up with TRBD1. Germline assignment: CDR1 LGHDT and CDR2 YNNKEL (reference sequence). V lost 1 base and J lost 4; bases outside the gene matches: 10. The CDR3 is 16 residues long. The CDR3, as DNA: TGTGCCAGCAGCCAAGTCGGGCCGGGACAGCCGTACGAGCAGTACTTC. Encoded protein: CASSQVGPGQPYEQYF.

The chain couples TRBV5-6 to TRBJ1-2; unclear D gene. Germline-derived CDR1 and CDR2 are SGHDT and YYEEEE. V lost 0 bases, J lost 5 bases, and 5 bases lay in between. CDR3 length equals 12 residues. The DNA of the CDR3 is TGTGCCAGCAGCTTGGACACATATGGCTACACCTTC. This codes for CASSLDTYGYTF.

This clonotype showed up just once. V and J are TRBV12-3 or TRBV12-4 and TRBJ1-5; D remains ambiguous. The CDR3 totals 15 residues. Trimming pared 10 bases from V and 2 bases from J, leaving 18 bases between. CDR3 sequence reads: CATVKRVLGNQPQHF. The CDR3 coding sequence is TGTGCCACCGTCAAGCGGGTGTTAGGCAATCAGCCCCAGCATTTT.

V gene TRBV20-1 combines with J gene TRBJ2-5; no definite D call. The length of the CDR3 is 14 residues. V was clipped by 7 bases and J by 3 bases, with 18 bases between them. Germline V gives CDR1 DFQATT, CDR2 SNEGSKA (reference sequence). The CDR3 DNA reads TGCAGTGTTTTCCGTCTTGTTTCGAAAGAGACCCAGTACTTC. Translation gives CSVFRLVSKETQYF.

CDR3 sequence: CASRLGGSGPAGELFF. The DNA for the CDR3 is TGTGCCAGCAGGCTCGGGGGAAGCGGCCCTGCCGGGGAGCTGTTTTTT. The chain carries TRBV7-2 and TRBJ2-2, with a tentative D call TRBD2 (6 bases). Germline V gene sequence: CDR1 SGHTA, CDR2 FQGNSA. The CDR3 has 16 residues. The germline V and J ends were trimmed by 6 bases and 6 bases, with 20 bases remaining between them. The variable domain in full, with the rest retrieved from reference TRBV7-2 and TRBJ2-2, is GAGVSQSPSNKVTEKGKDVELRCDPISGHTALYWYRQSLGQGLEFLIYFQGNSAPDKSGLPSDRFSAERTGGSVSTLTIQRTQQEDSAVYLCASRLGGSGPAGELFFGEGSRLTVL.

The V gene is TRBV29-1, the J gene TRBJ1-2, with 8 nucleotides matching TRBD1. The CDR3 is 15 amino acids. In germline, CDR1 is SQVTM, CDR2 ANQGSEA. V was clipped by 6 bases and J by 6 bases; unmatched bases: 15. CDR3 in DNA: TGCAGCGTCCACATTCTGGACAGGGTCTCCAATGGCTACACCTTC. Translation: CSVHILDRVSNGYTF.

The chain couples TRBV12-3 or TRBV12-4 to TRBJ2-3, with D unresolved. The CDR3 totals 12 residues. Trimming shortened V by 8 bases and J by 2 bases, and 8 bases separated the two germline ends. The CDR3 region has the DNA TGTGCCAGCCAGACCGTCACAGATACGCAGTATTTT. Translating it yields CASQTVTDTQYF.

The chain couples TRBV3-1 to TRBJ2-2; 8 bases agree with TRBD1. This CDR3 is built from 15 residues. With V trimmed by 5 bases and J by 1 base, 3 bases remained unmatched. CDR1 is LGHDT, CDR2 YNNKEL, per germline (reference sequence). The CDR3 bases are TGTGCCAGCAGCACGGGGACAGGGAACACCGGGGAGCTGTTTTTT. This gives the protein CASSTGTGNTGELFF. The full variable domain, its missing parts supplied by reference TRBV3-1 and TRBJ2-2, is DTAVSQTPKYLVTQMGNDKSIKCEQNLGHDTMYWYKQDSKKFLKIMFSYNNKELIINETVPNRFSPKSPDKAHLNLHINSLELGDSAVYFCASSTGTGNTGELFFGEGSRLTVL.

V gene TRBV30 combines with J gene TRBJ1-1; the D gene is possibly TRBD1 (5 bases). Germline V gene lookup returns CDR1 GTSNPN and CDR2 SVGIG (reference sequence). Trimming left V 4 bases short and J 11 bases short, with 14 bases between. The CDR3 loop spans 11 amino acids. The CDR3 sequence: CAWTGGARAFF. CDR3 coding DNA: TGTGCCTGGACCGGCGGGGCTCGGGCTTTCTTT.

The V and J genes are TRBV4-1 and TRBJ2-1, with a tentative D call TRBD2 (6 bases). Germline V CDR1 and CDR2: MGHRA, YSYEKL. This CDR3 contains 16 residues. Trimming removed 4 bases at V and 3 bases at J, with 16 bases between. For the CDR3, the DNA is TGCGCCAGCAGCCTCGAACCGGGAGTGGGCTACAATGAGCAGTTCTTC. Translated, it gives CASSLEPGVGYNEQFF.

The chain links TRBV7-2 to TRBJ2-5, with D possibly called TRBD1 or TRBD2 (5 bases each). Per germline, CDR1 SGHTA and CDR2 FQGNSA. Trimming took 5 bases from V and 2 from J, leaving 15 bases between them. The CDR3 spans 15 residues. CDR3 DNA: TGTGCCAGCAGCACCGACTCGGGGCGGCAAGAGACCCAGTACTTC. Translated: CASSTDSGRQETQYF.

The V and J genes are TRBV5-1 and TRBJ2-7; 8 bases match TRBD1. The germline V gene encodes CDR1 SGHRS and CDR2 YFSETQ. The V gene end was trimmed by 4 bases and the J gene end by 2 bases; junction bases not matched to a gene: 11. The length of the CDR3 is 16 residues. The CDR3 DNA reads as TGCGCCAGCAGCCTTGCGACAGGGGACGCCCCCTACGAGCAGTACTTC. Its translation is CASSLATGDAPYEQYF.

The chain combines TRBV20-1 with TRBJ2-7; perhaps TRBD2 as D (5 bases). The CDR3 spans 16 residues. V lost 0 bases and J lost 0, with 15 bases in between. Germline lookup yields CDR1 DFQATT and CDR2 SNEGSKA (reference sequence). DNA for the CDR3: TGCAGTGCTAGAGATGGGGTACGGGGATACTCCTACGAGCAGTACTTC. Translated: CSARDGVRGYSYEQYF.

The J gene is TRBJ1-2, the V gene TRBV24-1; weak D call: TRBD1 (5 bases). Germline CDR1 reads KGHDR; CDR2 reads SFDVKD. This CDR3 has 12 amino acids. Trimming left V 6 bases short and J 10 bases short, with 14 bases between. The CDR3 sequence is CATSRGGGAYTF. In DNA form, the CDR3 reads TGTGCCACCAGTCGGGGCGGTGGGGCCTACACCTTC.

This clonotype was observed a few times. This rearrangement joins TRBV25-1 to TRBJ2-7; 8 bases match TRBD1. V shed 8 bases and J 3 bases; nucleotides not matched to a gene: 3. This CDR3 spans 12 amino acids. Germline CDR1 reads MGHDK; CDR2 reads SYGVNS. CDR3 sequence (DNA): TGTGCCAGCCGGGACAGGAACTACGAGCAGTACTTC. Encoded protein: CASRDRNYEQYF.

This chain links TRBV11-2 with TRBJ2-7; 8 bases match TRBD2. Germline CDR1 is SGHAT and CDR2 is FQNNGV. After removal of 5 bases from V and 3 bases from J, the junction contained 6 bases not matched to a gene. This CDR3 region has 14 residues. The CDR3 region has the DNA TGTGCCAGCAGCCTACCGGGACTAGTCTACGAGCAGTACTTC. This sequence encodes CASSLPGLVYEQYF.

The chain uses TRBV7-9 and TRBJ1-1; D is unclear. The ends were cut back, 3 bases at V and 4 bases at J, with 9 bases in the middle. CDR3 length: 13 amino acids. Germline V gives CDR1 SEHNR, CDR2 FQNEAQ (reference sequence). CDR3 amino acids: CASSLDGLTEAFF. For the CDR3, the DNA is TGTGCCAGCAGCTTGGATGGCCTCACTGAAGCTTTCTTT.

V and J are TRBV6-2 or TRBV6-3 and TRBJ2-1, with 12 bases that match TRBD2. The germline V gene encodes CDR1 MNHEY and CDR2 SVGEGT. The V and J ends lost 0 bases and 5 bases, in that order; junction bases with no gene match: 2. The CDR3 totals 16 residues. The CDR3 is CASSYSGLAGNNEQFF. DNA of the CDR3: TGTGCCAGCAGTTACTCAGGACTAGCGGGAAACAATGAGCAGTTCTTC.

The chain links TRBV7-3 to TRBJ2-1, with unresolved D. V was clipped by 1 base and J by 8 bases, with 15 bases between them. The CDR3 sequence is 15 residues long. Per the germline V gene, CDR1 is SGHTA and CDR2 is FQGTGA. Here the CDR3 DNA reads TGTGCCAGCAGCTTAAACTCTCGGGCGAAGGATGAGCAGTTCTTC. Its translation is CASSLNSRAKDEQFF.

The rearrangement uses TRBV10-3 and TRBJ2-4; D ambiguous. Trimming left V 0 bases short and J 4 bases short, with 16 bases between. Germline CDR1 reads ENHRY; CDR2 reads SYGVKD. This CDR3 has 17 amino acids. Here the CDR3 DNA reads TGTGCCATCAGTGAGTCCGACTTCAGTATCCGGAAAAACATTCAGTACTTC. Translating it yields CAISESDFSIRKNIQYF.

V is TRBV7-7 and J is TRBJ2-6; the match to TRBD2 covers 14 bases. The CDR3 runs 19 residues. From germline, CDR1 is SSHAT and CDR2 FNYEAQ (reference sequence). The V gene end was trimmed by 6 bases and the J gene end by 2 bases; junction bases not matched to a gene: 9. The CDR3 loop reads CASRKGGTSGSTGANVLTF. In DNA, the CDR3 is TGTGCCAGCAGGAAAGGCGGGACTAGCGGGAGCACTGGGGCCAACGTCCTGACTTTC.